Included here is one T cell receptor beta chain sequence, with context. Its antigen is still unknown. This record belongs to a study of T-cell reconstitution after alpha-beta-depleted transplantation in children. Study results and limitations: Expanded clones from the graft, numbering several hundred, reportedly supplied alpha-beta T cells about two months after transplant. From surviving recipient T cells and thymic progenitors came the high day-60 TCRbeta diversity observed in some patients. T-cell counts and diversity at one year following transplant were attributed mainly to newly produced T cells.

This sample's TCRbeta library carried unique molecular identifier barcodes. A single record per CDR3 protein comes from TCRdb applying MiXCR to the PCR reads. This repertoire shows about 240,000 distinct CDR3 sequences, roughly a quarter found once; its top ten account for less than 3.5%. The CDR3 consists of 15 residues. Germline loops: CDR1 SGHVS, CDR2 FNYEAQ. The germline V and J ends were trimmed by 1 base and 0 bases, with 9 bases remaining between them. The sequence was collected from a girl aged 2 to 10 with Fanconi anemia, due to receive a stem cell transplant. The sequenced sample was PBMCs, obtained before TCRalphabeta/CD19-depleted stem cell transplant. V gene TRBV7-6 combines with J gene TRBJ1-2, with a tentative D call TRBD1 (5 bases). DNA of the CDR3: TGTGCCAGCAGCTTAGGGGACTCGACTAACTATGGCTACACCTTC. Translating it yields CASSLGDSTNYGYTF.